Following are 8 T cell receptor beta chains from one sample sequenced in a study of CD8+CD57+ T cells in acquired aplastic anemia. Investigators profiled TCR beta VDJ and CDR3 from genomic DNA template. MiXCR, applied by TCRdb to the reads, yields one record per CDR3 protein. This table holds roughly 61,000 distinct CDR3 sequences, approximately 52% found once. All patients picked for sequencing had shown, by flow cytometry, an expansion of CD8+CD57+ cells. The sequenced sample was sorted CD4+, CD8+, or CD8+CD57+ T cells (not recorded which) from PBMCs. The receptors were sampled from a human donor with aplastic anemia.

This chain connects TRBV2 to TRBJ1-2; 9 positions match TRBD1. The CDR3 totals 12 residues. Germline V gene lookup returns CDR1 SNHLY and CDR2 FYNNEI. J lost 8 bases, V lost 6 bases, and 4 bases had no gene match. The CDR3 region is CASRTGGGGYTF. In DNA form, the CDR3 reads TGTGCCAGCAGGACAGGGGGAGGGGGCTACACCTTC.

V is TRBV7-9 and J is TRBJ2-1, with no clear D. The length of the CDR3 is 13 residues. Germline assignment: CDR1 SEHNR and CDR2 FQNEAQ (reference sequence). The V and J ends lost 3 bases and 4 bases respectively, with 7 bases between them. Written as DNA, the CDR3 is TGTGCCAGCAGCTTTCCGGGTTACAATGAGCAGTTCTTC. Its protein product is CASSFPGYNEQFF.

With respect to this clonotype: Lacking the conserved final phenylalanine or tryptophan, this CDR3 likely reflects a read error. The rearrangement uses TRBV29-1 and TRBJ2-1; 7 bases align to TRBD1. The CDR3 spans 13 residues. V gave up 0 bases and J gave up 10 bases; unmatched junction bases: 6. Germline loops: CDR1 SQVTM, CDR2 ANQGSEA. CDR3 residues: CSVEESLDREQFL. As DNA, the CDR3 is TGCAGCGTTGAAGAATCGTTGGACAGGGAGCAGTTCCTC.

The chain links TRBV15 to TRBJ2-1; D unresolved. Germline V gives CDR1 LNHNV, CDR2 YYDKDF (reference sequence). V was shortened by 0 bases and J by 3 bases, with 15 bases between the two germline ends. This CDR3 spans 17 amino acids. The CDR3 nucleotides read TGTGCCACCAGCAGAGATAGATGGGGAAAGGGCTACAATGAGCAGTTCTTC. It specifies CATSRDRWGKGYNEQFF.

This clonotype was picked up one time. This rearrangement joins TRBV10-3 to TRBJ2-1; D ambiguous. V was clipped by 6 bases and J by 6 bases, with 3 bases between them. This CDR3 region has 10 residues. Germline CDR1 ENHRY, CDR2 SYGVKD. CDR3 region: CAIRGNEQFF. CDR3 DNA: TGTGCCATCAGGGGCAATGAGCAGTTCTTC.

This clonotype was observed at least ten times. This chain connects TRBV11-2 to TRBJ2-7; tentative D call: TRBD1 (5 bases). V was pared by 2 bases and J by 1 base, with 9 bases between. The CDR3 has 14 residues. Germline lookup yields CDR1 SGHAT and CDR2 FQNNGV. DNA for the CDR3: TGTGCCAGCAGCTTAAAAAAGGGGTCCTACGAGCAGTACTTC. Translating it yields CASSLKKGSYEQYF.

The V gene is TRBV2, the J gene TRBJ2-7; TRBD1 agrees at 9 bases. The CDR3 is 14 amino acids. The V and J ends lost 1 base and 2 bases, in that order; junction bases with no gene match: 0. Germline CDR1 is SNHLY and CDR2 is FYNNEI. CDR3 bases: TGTGCCAGCAGTGAAGGGACAGGGGCCTACGAGCAGTACTTC. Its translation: CASSEGTGAYEQYF.

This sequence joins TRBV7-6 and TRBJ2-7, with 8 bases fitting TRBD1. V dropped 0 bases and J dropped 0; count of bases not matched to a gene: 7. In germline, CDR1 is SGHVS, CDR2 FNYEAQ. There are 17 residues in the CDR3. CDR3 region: CASSLASGTGASYEQYF. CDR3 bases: TGTGCCAGCAGCTTAGCATCTGGGACAGGTGCCTCCTACGAGCAGTACTTC.